A single sample gave rise to the 14 T cell receptor beta chains below, sequenced in a study of T cell responses to AZD1222 COVID-19 vaccine. TCRdb's copy holds only in-frame clones and misses some; the assay was immunoSEQ multiplex PCR. The sample includes over 150,000 clones, approximately 90% of them seen just once. The material sequenced was peripheral blood, taken on day 0 of AZD1222 vaccination. Receptors were obtained from an adult in good health.

This clone was detected once. The chain employs TRBV9 and TRBJ2-3, with TRBD2 matching 10 bases. CDR1 is SGDLS, CDR2 YYNGEE, per germline. The CDR3 is 16 amino acids. Trimming removed 4 bases from V and 2 bases from J; junction bases left unmatched: 7. The CDR3 DNA reads TGTGCCAGCAGCAAACGTCTAGCGGGGGTCACAGATACGCAGTATTTT. It is translated as CASSKRLAGVTDTQYF.

This chain uses TRBV7-9 with TRBJ1-1, with unresolved D. The CDR3 runs 11 residues. The germline V gene encodes CDR1 SEHNR and CDR2 FQNEAQ (reference sequence). Between the trimmed V and J ends, which lost 10 bases and 0 bases, there was a span of 6 bases. The CDR3 loop reads CATQMNTEAFF. The DNA for the CDR3 is TGTGCCACCCAGATGAACACTGAAGCTTTCTTT.

The J gene is TRBJ1-6, the V gene TRBV5-8; the D gene is possibly TRBD1 (5 bases). V was pared by 1 base and J by 5 bases, with 19 bases between. Germline CDR1 reads SGHTS; CDR2 reads YDEGEE. This CDR3 has 18 amino acids. Here the CDR3 DNA reads TGTGCCAGCAGCTTGAGCAGGGTTGTAGGTGGTCATAATTCACCCCTCCACTTT. Its protein product is CASSLSRVVGGHNSPLHF.

V and J are TRBV7-2 and TRBJ1-4, with D perhaps TRBD1 (6 bases). The CDR3 runs to 14 residues. Per germline, CDR1 SGHTA and CDR2 FQGNSA. Between the trimmed V and J ends, which lost 4 bases and 7 bases, there was a span of 13 bases. CDR3 residues: CASSYLRDTEKLFF. CDR3 nucleotide sequence: TGTGCCAGCAGCTACCTCCGGGACACTGAAAAACTGTTTTTT.

The chain has TRBV5-6 and TRBJ1-2; unclear D gene. There are 11 residues in the CDR3. The V gene lost 0 bases and the J gene lost 7 bases, with 4 bases spanning the gap. Looked up from germline, CDR1 is SGHDT and CDR2 is YYEEEE. CDR3 in amino acids: CASSLEGGYTF. The CDR3 region has the DNA TGTGCCAGCAGCTTGGAGGGTGGCTACACCTTC.

The chain uses TRBV18 and TRBJ1-1; TRBD1 matches 7 bases. V lost 2 bases, J lost 5 bases, and 2 bases stayed unmatched. The germline gives CDR1 KGHSH, CDR2 LQKENI. This CDR3 has 13 amino acids. Here the CDR3 DNA reads TGTGCCAGCTCACCAACAGGGGTAACTGAAGCTTTCTTT. Translation gives CASSPTGVTEAFF. The entire variable domain, with the rest obtained from reference TRBV18 and TRBJ1-1, is as follows: NAGVMQNPRHLVRRRGQEARLRCSPMKGHSHVYWYRQLPEEGLKFMVYLQKENIIDESGMPKERFSAEFPKEGPSILRIQQVVRGDSAAYFCASSPTGVTEAFFGQGTRLTVV.

The chain recombines TRBV4-3 with TRBJ1-1; D unclear. The V gene's germline CDR1 is LGHNA and CDR2 YSLEER. Deletions cut 0 bases from V and 2 bases from J, with 10 bases between. The CDR3 is 15 residues long. CDR3 sequence reads: CASSQDGRINTEAFF. The CDR3 region has the DNA TGCGCCAGCAGCCAAGATGGCAGGATCAACACTGAAGCTTTCTTT.

The chain links TRBV28 to TRBJ1-4; perhaps TRBD1 as D (5 bases). From germline, CDR1 is MDHEN and CDR2 SYDVKM. Trimming pared 7 bases from V and 8 bases from J, leaving 14 bases between. This CDR3 spans 13 amino acids. The DNA of the CDR3 is TGTGCCAGCACCGGACATCCGCGAGAAAAACTGTTTTTT. Translation: CASTGHPREKLFF. The whole variable domain, filled in from reference TRBV28 and TRBJ1-4, reads DVKVTQSSRYLVKRTGEKVFLECVQDMDHENMFWYRQDPGLGLRLIYFSYDVKMKEKGDIPEGYSVSREKKERFSLILESASTNQTSMYLCASTGHPREKLFFGSGTQLSVL.

The chain combines TRBV9 with TRBJ1-6, with D perhaps TRBD1 (5 bases). V lost 4 bases, J lost 9 bases, and 14 bases lay in between. Per the germline V gene, CDR1 is SGDLS and CDR2 is YYNGEE. The CDR3 consists of 14 residues. In DNA form, the CDR3 reads TGTGCCAGCAGCTGGGGACCGCCTAGTTCACCCCTCCACTTT. This translates into CASSWGPPSSPLHF.

This clone was found a few times. The rearrangement uses TRBV7-9 and TRBJ2-7; D not resolved. Trimming took 2 bases from V and 0 from J, leaving 8 bases between them. CDR3 length: 14 amino acids. Germline CDR1 reads SEHNR; CDR2 reads FQNEAQ (reference sequence). This chain's CDR3 is CASSLNSVSYEQYF. CDR3 bases: TGTGCCAGCAGCTTAAACTCGGTCTCCTACGAGCAGTACTTC.

The chain is built from TRBV4-1 and TRBJ2-1; TRBD2 agrees at 14 bases. The V segment lost 1 base and the J segment 4 bases; nucleotides outside the gene matches: 3. CDR1 and CDR2 (germline): MGHRA, YSYEKL. The CDR3 has 17 amino acids. CDR3 nucleotide sequence: TGCGCCAGCAGCCAAGGGACTAGCGGGGGGAAATACAATGAGCAGTTCTTC. Amino acids: CASSQGTSGGKYNEQFF.

CDR3 in amino acids: CATSIFSGGDEQYF. CDR3 coding DNA: TGTGCCACCAGTATCTTTTCGGGAGGGGACGAGCAGTACTTC. The V gene is TRBV15, the J gene TRBJ2-7, with 8 bases identical to TRBD2. V shed 6 bases and J 5 bases; nucleotides not matched to a gene: 9. The CDR3 totals 14 residues. CDR1 LNHNV and CDR2 YYDKDF come from the germline V gene (reference sequence).

The chain uses TRBV7-2 and TRBJ2-3; D unresolved. The CDR3 has 14 residues. V was trimmed by 5 bases and J by 0 bases, leaving 9 bases between them. CDR1 SGHTA and CDR2 FQGNSA come from the germline V gene. CDR3 bases: TGTGCCAGCAGCACCACAACTAGCACAGATACGCAGTATTTT. Translating gives CASSTTTSTDTQYF. Combining the CDR3 with reference TRBV7-2 and TRBJ2-3 gives the whole variable domain GAGVSQSPSNKVTEKGKDVELRCDPISGHTALYWYRQSLGQGLEFLIYFQGNSAPDKSGLPSDRFSAERTGGSVSTLTIQRTQQEDSAVYLCASSTTTSTDTQYFGPGTRLTVL.

In nucleotides, the CDR3 is TGCAGTGCTAGTCACAGCTCCTACGAGCAGTACTTC. Encoded protein: CSASHSSYEQYF. The chain recombines TRBV20-1 with TRBJ2-7; D is uncertain. The germline V gene has CDR1 DFQATT and CDR2 SNEGSKA (reference sequence). The CDR3 runs 12 residues. Trimming shortened V by 3 bases and J by 0 bases, and 6 bases separated the two germline ends.